These 30 T cell receptor beta chains were sequenced from one sample in a study of T cells after yellow fever vaccination. Each CDR3 protein is one row after TCRdb ran MiXCR on the 5' RACE reads. This sample has approximately 550,000 distinct CDR3 sequences, with roughly 21% found just once. The specimen was PBMCs, collected 15 days after the yellow fever booster vaccination. The receptors stem from a man aged 25 to 40 who received the YFV17D yellow fever vaccine.

This chain links TRBV4-2 with TRBJ2-7, with a possible D match to TRBD2 (6 bases). The V gene's germline CDR1 is LGHNA and CDR2 YNFKEQ. Deletions cut 4 bases from V and 6 bases from J, with 13 bases between. The CDR3 totals 13 residues. The CDR3 spells CASSPRGDAEQYF. DNA of the CDR3: TGTGCCAGCAGCCCTCGCGGGGACGCCGAGCAGTACTTC.

In this sample, this clonotype turned up a few times. The V and J genes are TRBV2 and TRBJ2-2; 11 positions agree with TRBD2. After removal of 8 bases from V and 6 bases from J, the junction contained 14 bases not matched to a gene. Germline loops: CDR1 SNHLY, CDR2 FYNNEI. The CDR3 has 17 amino acids. The CDR3: CASSGIAGGHRAGELFF. Written as DNA, the CDR3 is TGTGCCAGCTCCGGGATAGCGGGAGGGCATCGGGCCGGGGAGCTGTTTTTT.

This sequence joins TRBV6-2 or TRBV6-3 and TRBJ2-7; TRBD1 agrees at 7 bases. The CDR3 consists of 15 residues. The germline CDR1 and CDR2 sequences are MNHEY and SVGEGT. The trim removed 5 bases at V and 2 bases at J, leaving 9 bases unmatched. In DNA, the CDR3 is TGTGCCAGCAGTCCCCGCGGACAGGCCCCCTACGAGCAGTACTTC. Its translation: CASSPRGQAPYEQYF.

The chain couples TRBV28 to TRBJ2-7; D is unclear. The V gene lost 6 bases and the J gene lost 6 bases, with 12 bases spanning the gap. Per germline, CDR1 MDHEN and CDR2 SYDVKM. The CDR3 spans 12 residues. The CDR3 here is CASSPYDPEQYF. The CDR3 DNA follows: TGTGCCAGCAGCCCCTACGACCCCGAGCAGTACTTC.

Only a few counts were recorded for this clonotype. The J gene is TRBJ2-7, the V gene TRBV20-1; 8 bases are shared with TRBD2. Germline values: CDR1 DFQATT, CDR2 SNEGSKA (reference sequence). V dropped 4 bases and J dropped 3; count of bases not matched to a gene: 5. This CDR3 is 13 amino acids long. The CDR3 here is CSAIGRDIYEQYF. CDR3 coding DNA: TGCAGTGCTATCGGGAGGGATATCTACGAGCAGTACTTC.

This chain links TRBV29-1 with TRBJ2-5; unclear D gene. The CDR3 contains 13 residues. Germline V lookup: CDR1 SQVTM, CDR2 ANQGSEA. V was clipped by 3 bases and J by 2 bases, with 10 bases between them. CDR3 sequence: CSVEKGPQETQYF. CDR3 DNA: TGCAGCGTTGAGAAGGGTCCGCAAGAGACCCAGTACTTC.

The chain carries TRBV5-4 and TRBJ2-3, with a tentative D call TRBD1 (6 bases). The V and J ends lost 4 bases and 8 bases respectively, with 11 bases between them. CDR1 SGHNT and CDR2 YYREEE come from the germline V gene (reference sequence). The CDR3 runs 12 residues. The CDR3 DNA reads as TGTGCCAGCAGCGCGGACAGTGTTACGCAGTATTTT. Translating gives CASSADSVTQYF.

The chain is built from TRBV7-9 and TRBJ1-4; TRBD1 might be the D (5 bases). Germline V gene lookup returns CDR1 SEHNR and CDR2 FQNEAQ (reference sequence). The CDR3 consists of 14 residues. V shed 3 bases and J shed 8 bases, with 13 bases lying between them. The CDR3 loop reads CASSFGGVDEKLFF. In DNA form, the CDR3 reads TGTGCCAGCAGCTTTGGAGGGGTTGACGAAAAACTGTTTTTT.

On this clonotype: One junction end does not reproduce the germline sequence, and a read error may be involved. This sequence joins TRBV12-3 or TRBV12-4 and TRBJ1-4; TRBD1 matches at 9 bases. This CDR3 is built from 12 residues. The CDR3 DNA reads as TGTGCCAGCAGTACACTACAGGGGGCTGTTTACTTT. It yields the protein CASSTLQGAVYF.

CDR3 region: CASRTSGHEQFF. In DNA form, the CDR3 reads TGTGCCTCGCGGACTAGCGGGCATGAGCAGTTCTTC. This chain joins TRBV10-3 and TRBJ2-1; 11 bases agree with TRBD2. J was trimmed by 8 bases and V by 11 bases; bases with no gene match: 5. This CDR3 has 12 residues. CDR1 is ENHRY, CDR2 SYGVKD, per germline.

The gene calls are TRBV19 and TRBJ2-1; 9 bases are shared with TRBD1. The CDR3 sequence is 13 residues long. Per germline, CDR1 LNHDA and CDR2 SQIVND (reference sequence). With 7 bases clipped from V and 10 bases from J, the junction kept 8 bases outside the gene matches. CDR3 DNA sequence: TGTGCCAGTACCCCGGACAGGGGAGGGGAGCAGTTCTTC. Residues: CASTPDRGGEQFF.

The chain is built from TRBV20-1 and TRBJ1-1; 9 bases fit TRBD1. From germline, CDR1 is DFQATT and CDR2 SNEGSKA (reference sequence). V was pared by 8 bases and J by 1 base, with 8 bases of the junction left unmatched. This CDR3 has 14 residues. In DNA form, the CDR3 reads TGCAGTCCATGGACAGGGGCAAGGAACACTGAAGCTTTCTTT. Translation: CSPWTGARNTEAFF.

There are a few counts of this clonotype. The CDR3 bases are TGTGCCAGCAGCTTGGGGACAGGGTCCCAAGAGACCCAGTACTTC. Protein product: CASSLGTGSQETQYF. The chain joins TRBV7-7 to TRBJ2-5; 9 bases are a match to TRBD1. CDR1 and CDR2 from the germline V gene are SSHAT and FNYEAQ (reference sequence). V trimming: 3 bases; J trimming: 1 base; junction bases outside the gene matches: 3. CDR3 length: 15 residues.

The rearrangement joins TRBV6-6 to TRBJ2-5; the D is unclear. Between the trimmed V and J ends, which lost 4 bases and 5 bases, there was a span of 11 bases. This CDR3 has 13 amino acids. Germline V gives CDR1 MNHNY, CDR2 SVGAGI (reference sequence). The chain's CDR3 is CASSSTTSETQYF. The CDR3 DNA is TGTGCCAGCAGTTCCACAACGTCGGAGACCCAGTACTTC.

This sequence joins TRBV5-6 and TRBJ2-7; 9 bases agree with TRBD1. The germline CDR1 and CDR2 sequences are SGHDT and YYEEEE. The junction had 8 bases not matched to a gene; V was cut back by 5 bases and J by 2 bases. The CDR3 consists of 15 residues. In nucleotides, the CDR3 is TGTGCCAGCAGACAAGGACAGGGGCACCCCTACGAGCAGTACTTC. Encoded protein: CASRQGQGHPYEQYF. The variable domain in full, with the rest retrieved from reference TRBV5-6 and TRBJ2-7, is DAGVTQSPTHLIKTRGQQVTLRCSPKSGHDTVSWYQQALGQGPQFIFQYYEEEERQRGNFPDRFSGHQFPNYSSELNVNALLLGDSALYLCASRQGQGHPYEQYFGPGTRLTVT.

CDR3 region: CASSLLGTAETQYF. CDR3 DNA: TGTGCCAGCTCCCTCCTGGGGACAGCAGAGACCCAGTACTTC. The chain is built from TRBV12-3 or TRBV12-4 and TRBJ2-5; 7 positions match TRBD1. J gave up 4 bases and V 8 bases, and 10 bases lay outside the gene matches. CDR3 length equals 14 residues.

The chain uses TRBV5-1 and TRBJ2-5; 9 nucleotides agree with TRBD1. CDR1 and CDR2 (germline): SGHRS, YFSETQ. The CDR3 totals 14 residues. V shed 3 bases and J 5 bases; nucleotides not matched to a gene: 5. CDR3 bases: TGCGCCAGCAGCTGGGGACAGGGAAAGGAGACCCAGTACTTC. This codes for CASSWGQGKETQYF.

This clonotype showed up just a few times. The chain has TRBV4-3 and TRBJ2-7; D ambiguous. Trimming removed 0 bases at V and 0 bases at J, with 12 bases between. This CDR3 has 16 amino acids. CDR1 is LGHNA and CDR2 is YSLEER in the germline V gene. In nucleotides, the CDR3 is TGCGCCAGCAGCCAAGATCTGGGCCTGAGCTCCTACGAGCAGTACTTC. It encodes CASSQDLGLSSYEQYF.

This clonotype was detected only a few times. This chain joins TRBV2 and TRBJ2-5; 7 nucleotides line up with TRBD2. CDR1 and CDR2 from the germline V gene are SNHLY and FYNNEI. This CDR3 is 17 amino acids long. The V gene end was trimmed by 5 bases and the J gene end by 5 bases; junction bases not matched to a gene: 17. CDR3 nucleotide sequence: TGTGCCAGCAGTTCCACTCGACTAGCTCAAGGGCGGGAGACCCAGTACTTC. Its protein is CASSSTRLAQGRETQYF.

The CDR3 spells CASSLDGAGHEQYF. The CDR3 nucleotides are TGTGCCAGCAGCTTAGACGGTGCAGGGCACGAGCAGTACTTC. This chain connects TRBV7-9 to TRBJ2-7, with D perhaps TRBD1 (5 bases). V shed 1 base and J shed 5 bases, with 12 bases lying between them. The CDR3 runs 14 residues. The germline CDR1 and CDR2 sequences are SEHNR and FQNEAQ (reference sequence).

CDR3 protein: CSARAPGQGADTQYF. The CDR3 bases are TGCAGTGCTAGGGCGCCGGGACAGGGGGCAGATACGCAGTATTTT. The chain couples TRBV20-1 to TRBJ2-3; the match to TRBD1 covers 11 bases. V shed 3 bases and J 4 bases; nucleotides not matched to a gene: 6. Germline values: CDR1 DFQATT, CDR2 SNEGSKA (reference sequence). The CDR3 covers 15 residues.

This clonotype was detected only a few times. The chain uses TRBV7-2 and TRBJ2-3, with D unresolved. Germline values: CDR1 SGHTA, CDR2 FQGNSA. The V and J ends lost 7 bases and 2 bases respectively, with 13 bases between them. This CDR3 has 14 residues. The CDR3 protein is CASTTAASTDTQYF. The CDR3 DNA sequence: TGTGCCAGCACCACAGCCGCGTCCACAGATACGCAGTATTTT. The whole variable domain, filled in from reference TRBV7-2 and TRBJ2-3, reads GAGVSQSPSNKVTEKGKDVELRCDPISGHTALYWYRQSLGQGLEFLIYFQGNSAPDKSGLPSDRFSAERTGGSVSTLTIQRTQQEDSAVYLCASTTAASTDTQYFGPGTRLTVL.

This clonotype has only a few counts. The chain uses TRBV11-1 and TRBJ2-5; the match to TRBD2 covers 10 bases. CDR1 and CDR2 (germline): SGHAT, FQDESV (reference sequence). This CDR3 spans 16 amino acids. After removal of 3 bases from V and 0 bases from J, the junction contained 4 bases not matched to a gene. The CDR3, as DNA: TGTGCCAGCAGCTTGTGGACTAGCGGATACCAAGAGACCCAGTACTTC. Encoded protein: CASSLWTSGYQETQYF.

This clonotype was found a few times. J is TRBJ2-7 and V is TRBV20-1, with TRBD2 identical over 10 bases. Losses at the gene ends were 1 base for V and 2 bases for J; bases not matched to a gene: 2. This CDR3 is built from 14 residues. Germline-derived CDR1 and CDR2 are DFQATT and SNEGSKA (reference sequence). CDR3 sequence (DNA): TGCAGTGCTAGAGCGCTAGCGGGGGCCTACGAGCAGTACTTC. It encodes CSARALAGAYEQYF.

The V gene is TRBV6-1, the J gene TRBJ1-5; D ambiguous. Between the trimmed V and J ends, which lost 2 bases and 6 bases, there was a span of 8 bases. This CDR3 region has 13 residues. Germline CDR1 is MNHNS and CDR2 is SASEGT. CDR3 region: CASSEMEVQPQHF. As DNA, the CDR3 is TGTGCCAGCAGTGAAATGGAGGTTCAGCCCCAGCATTTT.

This clonotype occurred a few times. The V gene is TRBV7-2, the J gene TRBJ2-3; D is ambiguous. The CDR3 runs to 11 residues. Trimming took off 10 bases at V and 6 bases at J, with 11 bases between the two ends. Germline V gives CDR1 SGHTA, CDR2 FQGNSA. CDR3 amino acids: CAIGLRDTQYF. The CDR3, as DNA: TGTGCCATCGGGTTGAGGGATACGCAGTATTTT.

This clonotype turned up a few times. This sequence joins TRBV5-4 and TRBJ2-5; D possibly corresponds to TRBD1 (5 bases). This CDR3 is built from 15 residues. Trimming stripped 0 bases from V and 6 bases from J, with 15 bases between. Germline loops: CDR1 SGHNT, CDR2 YYREEE (reference sequence). In nucleotides, the CDR3 is TGTGCCAGCAGCTTGGGTACAGGCCCCCAGCAGACCCAGTACTTC. This sequence encodes CASSLGTGPQQTQYF.

The genes are TRBV20-1 and TRBJ2-1, with D perhaps assigned TRBD1 or TRBD2 (5 bases each). The V gene's germline CDR1 is DFQATT and CDR2 SNEGSKA (reference sequence). With 0 bases removed from V and 13 bases from J, the gap between germline ends came to 13 bases. CDR3 length: 12 amino acids. CDR3 loop: CSARDGTPFQFF. For the CDR3, the DNA is TGCAGTGCTAGAGACGGGACCCCGTTTCAGTTCTTC.

The chain employs TRBV30 and TRBJ2-1, with TRBD2 matching 13 bases. Germline CDR1 is GTSNPN and CDR2 is SVGIG (reference sequence). Trimming at V came to 4 bases and at J to 7 bases, leaving 7 bases not matched to a gene. The CDR3 covers 15 residues. In nucleotides, the CDR3 is TGTGCCTGGAAACTAGCGGGAGGGCCTCGGAATGAGCAGTTCTTC. Its protein is CAWKLAGGPRNEQFF.

This clonotype has a handful of counts. The chain is built from TRBV20-1 and TRBJ2-1, with D possibly being TRBD2 (7 bases). This CDR3 spans 14 amino acids. CDR1 is DFQATT, CDR2 SNEGSKA, per germline (reference sequence). V lost 4 bases, J lost 2 bases, and 12 bases lay in between. The CDR3 loop is CSANRGATYNEQFF. The DNA of the CDR3 is TGCAGTGCTAACCGGGGGGCAACCTACAATGAGCAGTTCTTC.